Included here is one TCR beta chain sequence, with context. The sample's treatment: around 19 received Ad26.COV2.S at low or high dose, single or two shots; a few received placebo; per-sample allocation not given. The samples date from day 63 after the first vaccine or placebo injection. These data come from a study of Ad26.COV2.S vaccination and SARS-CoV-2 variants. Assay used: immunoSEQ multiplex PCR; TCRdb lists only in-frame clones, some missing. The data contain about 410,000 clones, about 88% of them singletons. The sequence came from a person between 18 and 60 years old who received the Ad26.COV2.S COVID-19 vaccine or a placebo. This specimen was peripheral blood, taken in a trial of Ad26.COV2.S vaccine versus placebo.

Here the CDR3 DNA reads TGTGCCAGCTCGGGGTTTAACTATGGCTACACCTTC. Translated: CASSGFNYGYTF. The chain employs TRBV6-5 and TRBJ1-2; D is unclear. Germline assignment: CDR1 MNHEY and CDR2 SVGAGI. Trimming removed 8 bases from V and 1 base from J, with 8 bases in between. The CDR3 spans 12 residues.